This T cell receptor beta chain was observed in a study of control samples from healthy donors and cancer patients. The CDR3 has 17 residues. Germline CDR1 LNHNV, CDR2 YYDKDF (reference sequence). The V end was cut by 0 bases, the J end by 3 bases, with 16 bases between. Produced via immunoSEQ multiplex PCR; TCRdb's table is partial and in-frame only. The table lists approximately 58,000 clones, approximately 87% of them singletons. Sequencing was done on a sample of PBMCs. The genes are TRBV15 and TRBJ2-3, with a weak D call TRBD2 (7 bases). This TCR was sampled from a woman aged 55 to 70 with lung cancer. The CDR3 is CATSRDAAGAGTDTQYF. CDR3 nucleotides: TGTGCCACCAGCAGAGATGCGGCGGGGGCCGGGACAGATACGCAGTATTTT.